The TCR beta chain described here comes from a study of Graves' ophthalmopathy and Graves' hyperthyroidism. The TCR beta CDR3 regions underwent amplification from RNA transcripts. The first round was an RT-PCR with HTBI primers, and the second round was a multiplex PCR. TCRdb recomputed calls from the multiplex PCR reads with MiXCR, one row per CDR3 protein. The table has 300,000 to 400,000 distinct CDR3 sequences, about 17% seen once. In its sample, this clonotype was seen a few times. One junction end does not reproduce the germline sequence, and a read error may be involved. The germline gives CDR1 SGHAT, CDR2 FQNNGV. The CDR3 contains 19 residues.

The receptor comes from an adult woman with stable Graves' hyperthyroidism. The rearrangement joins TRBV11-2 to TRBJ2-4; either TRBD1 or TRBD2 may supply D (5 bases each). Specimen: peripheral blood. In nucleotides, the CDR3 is TGTGCCAGCGGCCTGAAAAACCACGGGACGGAATTAGCCAAAAACATTAAGTACTTC. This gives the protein CASGLKNHGTELAKNIKYF.